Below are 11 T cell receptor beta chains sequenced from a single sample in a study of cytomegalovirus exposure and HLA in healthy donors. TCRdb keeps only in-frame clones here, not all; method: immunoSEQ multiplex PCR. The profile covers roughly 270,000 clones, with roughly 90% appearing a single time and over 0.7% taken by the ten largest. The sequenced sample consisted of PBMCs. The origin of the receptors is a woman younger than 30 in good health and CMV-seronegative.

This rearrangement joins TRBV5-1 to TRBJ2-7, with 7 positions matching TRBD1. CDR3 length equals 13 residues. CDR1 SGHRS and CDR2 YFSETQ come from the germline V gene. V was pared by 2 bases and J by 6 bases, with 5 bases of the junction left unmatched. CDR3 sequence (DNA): TGCGCCAGCAGCTTACAGGGGTCCCTCGAGCAGTACTTC. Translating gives CASSLQGSLEQYF.

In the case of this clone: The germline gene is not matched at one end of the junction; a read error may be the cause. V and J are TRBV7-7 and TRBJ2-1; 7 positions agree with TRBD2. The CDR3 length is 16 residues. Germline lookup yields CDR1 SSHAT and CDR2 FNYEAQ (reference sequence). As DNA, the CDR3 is TGTGCTAGCAGCTGGCGGGGGAGGGTGAGTTTGGATGAGCAGTTCTTC. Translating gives CASSWRGRVSLDEQFF.

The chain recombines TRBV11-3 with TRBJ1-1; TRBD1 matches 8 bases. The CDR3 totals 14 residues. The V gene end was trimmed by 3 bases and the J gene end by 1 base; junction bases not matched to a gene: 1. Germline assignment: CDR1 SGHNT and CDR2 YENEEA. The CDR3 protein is CASSLGTGNTEAFF. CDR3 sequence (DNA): TGTGCCAGCAGCTTGGGGACAGGGAACACTGAAGCTTTCTTT.

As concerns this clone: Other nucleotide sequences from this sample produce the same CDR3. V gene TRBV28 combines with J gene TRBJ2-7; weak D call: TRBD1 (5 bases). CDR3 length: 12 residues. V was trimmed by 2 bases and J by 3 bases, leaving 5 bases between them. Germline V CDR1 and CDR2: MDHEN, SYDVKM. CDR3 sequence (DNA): TGTGCCAGCAGTTTACAGGGCTACGAGCAGTACTTC. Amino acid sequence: CASSLQGYEQYF. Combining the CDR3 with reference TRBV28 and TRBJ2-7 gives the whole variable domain DVKVTQSSRYLVKRTGEKVFLECVQDMDHENMFWYRQDPGLGLRLIYFSYDVKMKEKGDIPEGYSVSREKKERFSLILESASTNQTSMYLCASSLQGYEQYFGPGTRLTVT.

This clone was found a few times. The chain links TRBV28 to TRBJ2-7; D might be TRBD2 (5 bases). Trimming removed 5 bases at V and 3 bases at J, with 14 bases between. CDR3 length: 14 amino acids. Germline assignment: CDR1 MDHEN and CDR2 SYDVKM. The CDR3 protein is CASSPRVGGYEQYF. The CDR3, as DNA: TGTGCCAGCAGTCCGCGTGTCGGAGGCTACGAGCAGTACTTC. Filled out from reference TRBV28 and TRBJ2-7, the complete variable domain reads DVKVTQSSRYLVKRTGEKVFLECVQDMDHENMFWYRQDPGLGLRLIYFSYDVKMKEKGDIPEGYSVSREKKERFSLILESASTNQTSMYLCASSPRVGGYEQYFGPGTRLTVT.

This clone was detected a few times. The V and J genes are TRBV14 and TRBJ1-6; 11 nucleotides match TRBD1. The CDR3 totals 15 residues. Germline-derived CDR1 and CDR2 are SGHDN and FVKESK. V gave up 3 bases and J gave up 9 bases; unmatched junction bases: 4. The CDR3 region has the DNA TGTGCCAGCAGCCAGGGAGGACAGGGGGCTTCACCCCTCCACTTT. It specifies CASSQGGQGASPLHF.

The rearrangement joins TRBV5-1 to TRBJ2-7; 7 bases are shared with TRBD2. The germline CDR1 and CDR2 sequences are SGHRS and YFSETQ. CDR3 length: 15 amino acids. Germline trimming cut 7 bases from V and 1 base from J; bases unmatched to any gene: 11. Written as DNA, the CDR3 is TGCGCCAGCGGGGTGGGGTCTAGCGGATCCTACGAGCAGTACTTC. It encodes CASGVGSSGSYEQYF. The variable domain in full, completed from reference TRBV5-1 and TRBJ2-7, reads KAGVTQTPRYLIKTRGQQVTLSCSPISGHRSVSWYQQTPGQGLQFLFEYFSETQRNKGNFPGRFSGRQFSNSRSEMNVSTLELGDSALYLCASGVGSSGSYEQYFGPGTRLTVT.

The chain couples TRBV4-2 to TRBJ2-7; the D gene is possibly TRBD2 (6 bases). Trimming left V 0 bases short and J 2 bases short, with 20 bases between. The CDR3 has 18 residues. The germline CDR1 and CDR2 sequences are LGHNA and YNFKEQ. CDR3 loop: CASSQDEAASSGAYEQYF. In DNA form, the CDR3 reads TGTGCCAGCAGCCAAGATGAGGCGGCAAGTAGCGGAGCCTACGAGCAGTACTTC.

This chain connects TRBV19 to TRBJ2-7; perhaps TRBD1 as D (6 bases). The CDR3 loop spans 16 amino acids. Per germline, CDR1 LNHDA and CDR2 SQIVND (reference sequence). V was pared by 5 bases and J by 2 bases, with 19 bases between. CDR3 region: CASSSPPQGSPYEQYF. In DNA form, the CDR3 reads TGTGCCAGTAGTTCGCCCCCCCAGGGGAGTCCCTACGAGCAGTACTTC.

In nucleotides, the CDR3 is TGTGCCAGCAGCGAGACAGGGAGGTTACCGTATGGAAACACCATATATTTT. It yields the protein CASSETGRLPYGNTIYF. The chain links TRBV2 to TRBJ1-3; TRBD1 matches 7 bases. This CDR3 comprises 17 residues. Germline V gene data show CDR1 as SNHLY and CDR2 as FYNNEI. J was trimmed by 3 bases and V by 6 bases; bases with no gene match: 14.

CDR3 sequence reads: CASSPPWTGEAFF. CDR3 DNA: TGTGCCAGCAGTCCTCCGTGGACAGGTGAAGCTTTCTTT. The chain couples TRBV28 to TRBJ1-1; the match to TRBD1 covers 7 bases. Germline V CDR1 and CDR2: MDHEN, SYDVKM. V gave up 5 bases and J gave up 7 bases; unmatched junction bases: 7. CDR3 size: 13 residues.